Given below is one T cell receptor (beta chain) in context. The data originate from a study of type 1 regulatory T cells. Study-wide background: T-allo10 is an in vitro-generated, Tr1-enriched CD4 T cell product specific for alloantigen.

TCRdb re-derived calls from the reads in MiXCR, one entry per CDR3 protein. The sample includes some 100,000 distinct CDR3 sequences, around 30% of them seen just once. The sequenced material came from CD4+ T cells, either the whole sample or a sorted fraction (not recorded which). The sequence derives from a human donor in good health.

The CDR3 sequence: CASSLATSGTSTDTQYF. The CDR3 DNA is TGCGCCAGCAGCTTGGCCACTAGCGGGACTAGCACAGATACGCAGTATTTT. V usage is TRBV5-1 and J usage is TRBJ2-3; 10 positions agree with TRBD2. CDR1 and CDR2 (germline): SGHRS, YFSETQ. The CDR3 totals 17 residues. The V gene end was trimmed by 0 bases and the J gene end by 0 bases; junction bases not matched to a gene: 4.